This TCR beta chain was retrieved from a study of blood T cell repertoires in COVID-19 (dated by TCRdb to about 2020). Looking at the study overall: Samples covering the acute and convalescent phases of COVID-19 were provided by collaborators in the United States, Italy and Spain. The material from the prospective study consisted of cDNA or gDNA derived from T cells, B-cell-depleted T cells, or PBMCs. Subjects who had been exposed to COVID-19, were actively infected with it, or had recovered from it provided the deeply sampled blood TCRbeta repertoires that made up the dataset. A freely available public database, intended as a resource for researchers studying the immune response to SARS-CoV-2, is where the repertoires were released. Samples came from the ongoing ImmuneRACE study (first 160 participants) plus 1,254 subjects from 6 global collaborators. A de-identified subject ID, COVID-19 status, age in years and sex were almost always included in the sample metadata. Where HLA class I and class II types were available, the types were taken from metadata supplied by the sample provider, not from assay-based typing.

Spanning cysteine to phenylalanine, the CDR3 consists of 13 amino acids. Only CDR3 DNA remains: 39 bases, in frame from the first base. The germline V gene provides CDR1 KGHDR and CDR2 SFDVKD. V is clipped by 4 bases and J by 4 bases, and the sequence between their germline boundaries is 9 bases long. Broader findings and caveats from the paper: How much clinical and demographic metadata was included differed by source and by participant, and the metadata was provided uncurated.

The collaborating institutions used their own protocols to collect whole blood in K2EDTA tubes. Collaborator samples were shipped for TCRbeta analysis as frozen whole blood, isolated PBMCs, or DNA extracted from either sample type. With respect to this clone: Its specific antigen is unknown. Per-nucleotide qualities are absent, and no much larger clonotype sits a single base away.

TCRbeta CDR3 regions were amplified from genomic DNA by means of the immunoSEQ Assay, a bias-controlled multiplex PCR. Concerning the study's data processing: The number of nucleated cells in each sample was estimated from the amplification of reference gene primers within the assay. Sequence reads were collapsed and filtered to measure the absolute abundance of every unique TCRbeta CDR3 rearrangement. For each sample, productive Simpson clonality was calculated as the square root of Simpson's diversity index across productive rearrangements. TCRdb obtained this table from immuneACCESS and retained in-frame rearrangements with V and J assigned. These tables miss some clones; where compared with another copy, unresolved V genes account for less than half of the shortfall, and the remainder is unexplained. V, J and clone size were drawn from that table, and D and trimming were deduced from the DNA. The sample contains more than 100,000 clones, approximately 84% of them found a single time. The ten largest make up 10% to 15% of the sample.

The rearranged segments are TRBV24-1 and TRBJ2-5; the D gene is perhaps TRBD2, on 7 matching bases. The TCR comes from a human donor in a cohort sampled during active or convalescent COVID-19. What was sequenced was peripheral blood. The nucleotides read TGTGCCACCAGTGAGGGGGGGCGAGAGACCCAGTACTTC. It translates as CATSEGGRETQYF.